One sample yielded the 16 T cell receptor beta chains listed below, sequenced in a study of circulating tumor DNA in untreated peripheral T-cell lymphoma. Profiling relied on immunoSEQ multiplex PCR, and the TCRdb table lists in-frame clones only, not all of them. The table has about 8,900 clones, roughly 82% seen once. The material sequenced was tumor tissue. The receptor source for this set is a human donor with peripheral T-cell lymphoma.

J is TRBJ2-7 and V is TRBV11-3, with 9 bases matching TRBD1. The germline V gene encodes CDR1 SGHNT and CDR2 YENEEA. Unmatched junction bases numbered 8, after V lost 3 bases and J lost 5 bases. The CDR3 loop spans 15 amino acids. DNA for the CDR3: TGTGCCAGCAGCTTGCTGAAGGACAGGGGCCACGAGCAGTACTTC. As protein: CASSLLKDRGHEQYF.

This chain uses TRBV25-1 with TRBJ1-1; D is undetermined. The CDR3 loop spans 13 amino acids. Germline CDR1 MGHDK, CDR2 SYGVNS. V lost 2 bases, J lost 1 base, and 5 bases lay in between. The CDR3 spells CASSEQQNTEAFF. CDR3 nucleotides: TGTGCCAGCAGTGAACAACAGAACACTGAAGCTTTCTTT. Full variable domain (outside the CDR3, taken from reference TRBV25-1 and TRBJ1-1): EADIYQTPRYLVIGTGKKITLECSQTMGHDKMYWYQQDPGMELHLIHYSYGVNSTEKGDLSSESTVSRIRTEHFPLTLESARPSHTSQYLCASSEQQNTEAFFGQGTRLTVV.

The chain combines TRBV6-8 with TRBJ1-5; D gene uncertain. V lost 8 bases and J lost 2, with 19 bases in between. Germline loops: CDR1 MNHGY, CDR2 SAAAGT. This CDR3 contains 16 residues. The CDR3 DNA reads TGTGCCAGCCATAGTTCCGGTGGCGGTGGCAATCAGCCCCAGCATTTT. Translated: CASHSSGGGGNQPQHF.

This chain uses TRBV6-7 with TRBJ2-2, with D unclear. Being an ORF, TRBV6-7 has a function that is uncertain. The V end lost 6 bases, the J end lost 1 base, and 18 bases lay between the germline ends. The length of the CDR3 is 17 residues. CDR3 sequence reads: CASRMKGSPLNTGELFF. The CDR3 DNA reads as TGTGCCAGCAGGATGAAGGGATCCCCTTTGAACACCGGGGAGCTGTTTTTT.

The rearrangement uses TRBV19 and TRBJ1-1; weak D call: TRBD1 (6 bases). Germline V gives CDR1 LNHDA, CDR2 SQIVND (reference sequence). The V and J ends lost 4 bases and 7 bases respectively, with 10 bases between them. This CDR3 contains 12 residues. In DNA, the CDR3 is TGTGCCAGTAGTACGGGACACCATGAAGCTTTCTTT. Translating it yields CASSTGHHEAFF. Variable domain in full (rest from reference TRBV19 and TRBJ1-1): DGGITQSPKYLFRKEGQNVTLSCEQNLNHDAMYWYRQDPGQGLRLIYYSQIVNDFQKGDIAEGYSVSREKKESFPLTVTSAQKNPTAFYLCASSTGHHEAFFGQGTRLTVV.

This clone was counted only a few times. J is TRBJ1-5 and V is TRBV15; D gene uncertain. The germline V and J ends were trimmed by 0 bases and 1 base, with 7 bases remaining between them. CDR1 is LNHNV and CDR2 is YYDKDF in the germline V gene (reference sequence). This CDR3 spans 15 amino acids. CDR3 DNA: TGTGCCACCAGCAGAGATGTACAGAGCAATCAGCCCCAGCATTTT. This codes for CATSRDVQSNQPQHF.

This chain connects TRBV6-8 to TRBJ2-1; TRBD1 agrees at 7 bases. CDR3 length equals 18 residues. The V gene end was trimmed by 0 bases and the J gene end by 2 bases; junction bases not matched to a gene: 10. CDR1 and CDR2 (germline): MNHGY, SAAAGT. The CDR3 sequence: CASSYSRGNRGAYNEQFF. CDR3 nucleotides: TGTGCCAGCAGTTACTCGAGGGGGAACAGGGGAGCCTACAATGAGCAGTTCTTC.

The chain carries TRBV19 and TRBJ1-1; D is possibly TRBD1 (5 bases). Germline lookup yields CDR1 LNHDA and CDR2 SQIVND (reference sequence). This CDR3 region has 12 residues. CDR3 coding DNA: TGTGCAGCAGGGTTCAGGAACACTGAAGCTTTCTTT. It specifies CAAGFRNTEAFF.

A remark on this clone: Relative to the germline gene, one junction end is altered; a read error may explain this. The V call is TRBV11-3, the J call TRBJ1-1; possible D gene TRBD1, 5 bases. Germline V gives CDR1 SGHNT, CDR2 YENEEA. The CDR3 is 15 residues long. The CDR3 region has the DNA TGTGCCAGCAGCTTCGGGGGGGGATTGAACACTGAAGCTTTTTTT. This translates into CASSFGGGLNTEAFF.

The chain combines TRBV19 with TRBJ1-4, with D tentatively TRBD1 (5 bases). This CDR3 has 13 residues. Germline V gene lookup returns CDR1 LNHDA and CDR2 SQIVND (reference sequence). Trimming cost V 7 bases and J 5 bases, with 11 bases left between them. The CDR3 DNA sequence: TGTGCCAGTACTCAAGGGGCGAATGAAAAACTGTTTTTT. The encoded protein is CASTQGANEKLFF.

V gene TRBV11-3 combines with J gene TRBJ2-7; D tentatively reads TRBD1 or TRBD2 (6 bases each). The CDR3 loop spans 19 amino acids. The V and J ends lost 1 base and 0 bases respectively, with 22 bases between them. Looked up from germline, CDR1 is SGHNT and CDR2 is YENEEA. In DNA form, the CDR3 reads TGTGCCAGCAGCTTAGGACCAACTAGCAGGGGCCCGAGCTCCTACGAGCAGTACTTC. Translation gives CASSLGPTSRGPSSYEQYF.

V and J are TRBV19 and TRBJ1-2; 8 positions agree with TRBD1. The J segment lost 1 base and the V segment lost 5 bases, leaving 3 bases of the junction unmatched. This CDR3 has 14 amino acids. Germline V gene data show CDR1 as LNHDA and CDR2 as SQIVND (reference sequence). This CDR3 is CASSDTGGNYGYTF. The DNA of the CDR3 is TGTGCCAGTAGTGACACAGGGGGTAACTATGGCTACACCTTC.

V and J are TRBV6-8 and TRBJ2-7; 8 bases align to TRBD1. CDR3 length: 14 residues. CDR1 and CDR2 (germline): MNHGY, SAAAGT. Losses at the gene ends were 5 bases for V and 3 bases for J; bases not matched to a gene: 6. This CDR3 is CASSPTGTGYEQYF. The CDR3 DNA is TGTGCCAGCAGTCCTACCGGGACAGGCTACGAGCAGTACTTC.

This sequence joins TRBV18 and TRBJ1-1; D not certain. The CDR3 has 14 residues. The V end was cut by 1 base, the J end by 0 bases, with 6 bases between. Germline values: CDR1 KGHSH, CDR2 LQKENI. CDR3 sequence (DNA): TGTGCCAGCTCACCACAGGAGGTGAACACTGAAGCTTTCTTT. This encodes CASSPQEVNTEAFF.

The V call is TRBV2, the J call TRBJ1-6; the D is unclear. The CDR3 length is 14 residues. Germline CDR1 and CDR2: SNHLY and FYNNEI. The ends were cut back, 3 bases at V and 8 bases at J, with 11 bases in the middle. CDR3 sequence reads: CASSDRGFDSPLHF. DNA of the CDR3: TGTGCCAGCAGTGATAGAGGGTTCGATTCACCCCTCCACTTT.

J is TRBJ1-1 and V is TRBV19; 8 positions agree with TRBD1. The CDR3 loop spans 11 amino acids. The junction had 0 bases not matched to a gene; V was cut back by 8 bases and J by 4 bases. The germline V gene has CDR1 LNHDA and CDR2 SQIVND (reference sequence). This chain's CDR3 is CASDRGTEAFF. The CDR3 DNA sequence: TGTGCCAGTGACAGGGGCACTGAAGCTTTCTTT.